This T cell receptor beta chain appears in the sequencing data of a study of T-cell reconstitution after alpha-beta-depleted transplantation in children. This clonotype has at least ten counts. The target antigen is unknown. Study outcomes and limitations: Where some patients showed high TCRbeta diversity at day 60, it came from recipient T cells and thymic progenitors that had survived. Alpha-beta T cells about two months after transplant reportedly derived from several hundred expanded graft clones. Counts and diversity of T cells one year after transplant came mostly from newly produced T cells.

CDR1 is SGHRS, CDR2 YFSETQ, per germline. CDR3 length: 15 residues. V lost 4 bases, J lost 6 bases, and 17 bases lay in between. Preparation of the TCRbeta library was carried out with unique molecular identifiers. One entry per CDR3 protein, called by TCRdb with MiXCR from the PCR reads. The repertoire holds about 300,000 distinct CDR3 sequences, with 9.5% to 13% as singletons. The receptor was derived from a boy under two years old with acute myeloid leukemia, due to receive a stem cell transplant. Material: PBMCs, obtained before TCRalphabeta/CD19-depleted stem cell transplant. The chain recombines TRBV5-1 with TRBJ2-4, with D possibly TRBD2 on 5 matching bases. CDR3 coding DNA: TGCGCCAGCAGCCAGGACGGCGCCGGACTAAACATTCAGTACTTC. Translating gives CASSQDGAGLNIQYF.